The clone carrying this T cell receptor beta chain appeared once. Sequencing used immunoSEQ multiplex PCR; TCRdb keeps in-frame clones, though not all of them. The sample holds 100,000 to 130,000 clones, around 90% seen once. The data originate from a study of T cell responses to AZD1222 COVID-19 vaccine. With 0 bases clipped from V and 8 bases from J, the junction kept 7 bases outside the gene matches. This CDR3 spans 14 amino acids. Looked up from germline, CDR1 is SGHTS and CDR2 is YDEGEE. The sample in question was peripheral blood, obtained on day 0 of AZD1222 vaccination. This TCR came from an adult in good health. This sequence joins TRBV5-8 and TRBJ1-2; 7 bases agree with TRBD1. The CDR3 sequence is CASSLVQGLSGYTF. The DNA of the CDR3 is TGTGCCAGCAGCTTGGTACAGGGGTTAAGCGGCTACACCTTC.